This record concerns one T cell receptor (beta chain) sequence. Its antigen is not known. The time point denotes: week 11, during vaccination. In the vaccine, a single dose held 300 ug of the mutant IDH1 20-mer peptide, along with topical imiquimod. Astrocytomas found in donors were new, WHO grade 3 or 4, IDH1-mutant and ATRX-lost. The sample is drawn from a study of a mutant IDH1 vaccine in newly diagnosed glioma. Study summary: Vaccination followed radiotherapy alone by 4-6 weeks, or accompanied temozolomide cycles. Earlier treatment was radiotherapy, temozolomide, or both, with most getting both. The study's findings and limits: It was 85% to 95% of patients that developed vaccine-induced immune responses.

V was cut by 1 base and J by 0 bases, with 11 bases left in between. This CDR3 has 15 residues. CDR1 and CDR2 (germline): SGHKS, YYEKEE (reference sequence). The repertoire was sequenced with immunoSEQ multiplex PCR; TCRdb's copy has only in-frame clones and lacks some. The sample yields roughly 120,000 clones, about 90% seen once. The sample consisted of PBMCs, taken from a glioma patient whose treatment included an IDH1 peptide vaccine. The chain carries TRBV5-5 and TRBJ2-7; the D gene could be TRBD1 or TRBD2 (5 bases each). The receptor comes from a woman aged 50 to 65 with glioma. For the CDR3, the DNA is TGTGCCAGCAGCTTGAGAGGGGACGGCTCCTACGAGCAGTACTTC. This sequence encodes CASSLRGDGSYEQYF.